The source of this T cell receptor (beta chain) is a study of T cell responses to AZD1222 COVID-19 vaccine. Broader study findings: Spike-specific TCR breadth and depth rose after two AZD1222 doses. It was only after the peak T cell response that any repertoires were sampled. There were mostly white British donors and more females than males, and clonal diversity was possibly underestimated. The reported proportion of spike-specific TCRs targeting unmutated variant regions was nearly half.

Method: immunoSEQ multiplex PCR; TCRdb's copy keeps in-frame clones and lacks some. The sample holds approximately 120,000 clones, roughly 91% seen once. As for this clone: Its antigen remains unidentified.

CDR1 SGHTA and CDR2 FQGNSA come from the germline V gene. The ends lost 6 bases at V and 0 bases at J; junction bases unmatched: 2. The CDR3 totals 15 residues. The sample consisted of peripheral blood, taken on day 0 of MenACWY control vaccination. The TCR sequence derives from an adult in good health. This sequence joins TRBV7-2 and TRBJ2-2; 9 positions agree with TRBD2. The CDR3: CASRRGGTNTGELFF. CDR3 coding DNA: TGTGCCAGCAGGCGGGGGGGAACGAACACCGGGGAGCTGTTTTTT.